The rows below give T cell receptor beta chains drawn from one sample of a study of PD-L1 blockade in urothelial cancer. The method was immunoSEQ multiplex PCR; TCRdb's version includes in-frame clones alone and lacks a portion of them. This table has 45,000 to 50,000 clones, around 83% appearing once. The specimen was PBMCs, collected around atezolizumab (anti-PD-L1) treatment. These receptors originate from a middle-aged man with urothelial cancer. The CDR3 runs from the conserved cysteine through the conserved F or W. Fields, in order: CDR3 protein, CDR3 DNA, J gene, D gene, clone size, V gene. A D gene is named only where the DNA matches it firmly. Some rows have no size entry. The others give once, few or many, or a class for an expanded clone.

CDR3: CASSRGGRGSSGNTIYF
DNA: TGTGCCAGCAGTAGGGGAGGCCGCGGATCCTCTGGAAACACCATATATTTT
J: TRBJ1-3
D: -
size: -
V: TRBV7-9

CDR3: CASSWGSHMGTEAFF
DNA: TGTGCCAGCAGTTGGGGCAGTCATATGGGCACTGAAGCTTTCTTT
J: TRBJ1-1
D: -
size: once
V: TRBV2

CDR3: CATSRDFIRDSPLHF
DNA: TGTGCCACCAGCAGAGATTTTATCCGGGATTCACCCCTCCACTTT
J: TRBJ1-6
D: -
size: -
V: TRBV15

CDR3: CASRGTSILTDTQYF
DNA: TGTGCCAGCAGGGGGACTAGCATCCTCACAGATACGCAGTATTTT
J: TRBJ2-3
D: TRBD2
size: -
V: TRBV6-1

CDR3: CASSPREFDYGYTF
DNA: TGCGCCAGCAGCCCCCGGGAGTTCGACTATGGCTACACCTTC
J: TRBJ1-2
D: -
size: -
V: TRBV4-1

CDR3: CASSPGTSGSGYEQYF
DNA: TGTGCCAGCTCACCAGGGACTAGCGGGAGCGGGTACGAGCAGTACTTC
J: TRBJ2-7
D: TRBD2
size: -
V: TRBV18

CDR3: CASSLDFVATF
DNA: TGTGCCAGCAGCTTAGATTTTGTGGCCACCTTC
J: TRBJ1-2
D: -
size: once
V: TRBV11-2

CDR3: CATTVSGLAGTRYNEQFF
DNA: TGTGCCACCACCGTCTCGGGACTAGCGGGTACGCGCTACAATGAGCAGTTCTTC
J: TRBJ2-1
D: TRBD2
size: -
V: TRBV27

CDR3: CASSEPGGSTEAFF
DNA: TGTGCCAGCAGTGAACCAGGGGGGAGCACTGAAGCTTTCTTT
J: TRBJ1-1
D: TRBD1
size: -
V: TRBV25-1

CDR3: CASSVFRDRAAFF
DNA: TGTGCCAGCAGCGTATTCCGGGACAGGGCCGCTTTCTTT
J: TRBJ1-1
D: TRBD1
size: once
V: TRBV5-4

CDR3: CASSQGLAGGLSYEQYF
DNA: TGTGCCAGCAGCCAAGGACTAGCGGGAGGGCTCTCCTACGAGCAGTACTTC
J: TRBJ2-7
D: TRBD2
size: -
V: TRBV14

CDR3: CASSGQGPNTEAFF
DNA: TGTGCCAGCAGCGGACAGGGTCCGAACACTGAAGCTTTCTTT
J: TRBJ1-1
D: TRBD1
size: few
V: TRBV25-1

CDR3: CASSPRRGEATNEKLFF
DNA: TGTGCCAGCAGCCCACGCAGGGGTGAGGCAACTAATGAAAAACTGTTTTTT
J: TRBJ1-4
D: -
size: once
V: TRBV7-9

CDR3: CASSLEGTQANYGYTF
DNA: TGTGCCAGCAGCTTGGAGGGGACCCAGGCTAACTATGGCTACACCTTC
J: TRBJ1-2
D: -
size: -
V: TRBV7-9

CDR3: CASSTLTGGNGEAFF
DNA: TGTGCCAGTAGTACGCTGACAGGGGGTAACGGTGAAGCTTTCTTT
J: TRBJ1-1
D: TRBD1
size: -
V: TRBV19

CDR3: CASRPLGLSNEQFF
DNA: TGTGCCAGCAGGCCCCTGGGACTCTCCAATGAGCAGTTCTTC
J: TRBJ2-1
D: -
size: -
V: TRBV6-6

CDR3: CASSPSGLPLTDTQYF
DNA: TGCGCCAGCAGCCCTAGCGGGCTCCCCCTCACAGATACGCAGTATTTT
J: TRBJ2-3
D: TRBD2
size: -
V: TRBV5-1

CDR3: CASSLAGGAVRNTIYF
DNA: TGCGCCAGCAGCTTGGCCGGCGGGGCGGTGAGGAACACCATATATTTT
J: TRBJ1-3
D: -
size: -
V: TRBV5-1

CDR3: CASSEWRGQLANYGYTF
DNA: TGCGCCAGCAGTGAGTGGAGGGGACAGCTCGCTAACTATGGCTACACCTTC
J: TRBJ1-2
D: TRBD1
size: once
V: TRBV10-2

CDR3: CASNLKATGNTGELFF
DNA: TGTGCCAGCAACTTGAAAGCGACAGGGAACACCGGGGAGCTGTTTTTT
J: TRBJ2-2
D: -
size: -
V: TRBV5-5

CDR3: CASSLEGNTEAFF
DNA: TGTGCCAGCAGTCTAGAGGGGAACACTGAAGCTTTCTTT
J: TRBJ1-1
D: -
size: -
V: TRBV6-4

CDR3: CATSFFGTSREQYF
DNA: TGTGCCACCAGTTTTTTTGGGACTTCCCGGGAGCAGTACTTC
J: TRBJ2-7
D: -
size: -
V: TRBV15

CDR3: CASSGQWGQPQHF
DNA: TGTGCCAGCAGTGGACAGTGGGGTCAGCCCCAGCATTTT
J: TRBJ1-5
D: -
size: -
V: TRBV6-5

CDR3: CASSVGEGSDTQYF
DNA: TGTGCCAGCAGCGTAGGTGAGGGTTCAGATACGCAGTATTTT
J: TRBJ2-3
D: -
size: -
V: TRBV9

CDR3: CASSRAIVAYEQYF
DNA: TGTGCCAGCAGTCGAGCGATAGTGGCCTACGAGCAGTACTTC
J: TRBJ2-7
D: -
size: -
V: TRBV27

CDR3: CASRGQRYTGELFF
DNA: TGTGCCAGCAGAGGACAGAGGTACACCGGGGAGCTGTTTTTT
J: TRBJ2-2
D: -
size: few
V: TRBV2

CDR3: CASSPRLAGVYNEQFF
DNA: TGTGCCAGCAGTCCCCGACTAGCGGGAGTCTACAATGAGCAGTTCTTC
J: TRBJ2-1
D: TRBD2
size: once
V: TRBV6-7

CDR3: CASSPLAGTEAFF
DNA: TGTGCCAGCAGCCCCCTTGCGGGGACTGAAGCTTTCTTT
J: TRBJ1-1
D: -
size: -
V: TRBV11-2

CDR3: CASNGIAGRWGNTDTQYF
DNA: TGTGCCAGCAACGGGATAGCGGGAAGGTGGGGTAATACAGATACGCAGTATTTT
J: TRBJ2-3
D: TRBD2
size: once
V: TRBV9